This section outlines one T cell receptor beta chain sequence together with its context. The antigen it recognizes is unknown. It has no much larger one-base neighbor in the sample; base qualities were not kept. Libraries were made using 5' RACE. The sample was run on an Illumina HiSeq 2500. A second PCR of about 6 to 12 cycles was performed with a sample-barcoded 5' primer and a J-beta primer mix. A unique molecular identifier was introduced onto each TCR beta cDNA molecule by a template-switch 5' adaptor carrying 12 random nucleotides. At least 3 million CDR3-containing paired-end reads were obtained from each sample. The Mint cDNA synthesis kit, primed by a TRBC-specific oligonucleotide, was used to synthesize first-strand cDNA from all RNA. Following uracil-DNA glycosylase treatment, a first 18-cycle PCR with universal primers M1SS and BC2_uni_R was performed on all cDNA. In the original analysis: Normalization of each sample was performed by random selection of 1 million high-quality reads, each carrying a distinct molecular identifier. Instead of being binned into consensus sequences, reads with shared molecular identifiers were discarded. MiTCR, set to a Q25 quality threshold and the strictest error-elimination algorithm, was used for CDR3 identification, clonotype clustering and error correction. A nonparametric unseen species model with Euler transformation was used to estimate lower-bound total TCR beta diversity. TCRdb reprocessing: public reads trimmed at Q25 with fastp, clones called with MiXCR, in-frame beta chains kept. Duplicate CDR3 protein sequences are folded into a single record with the most common DNA and genes. TCRdb, rather than the study authors, made the V and J calls. The sample contains about 1.4 million distinct CDR3 sequences, roughly 60% of them found a single time. The ten largest clones capture more than 6% of the sample.

The CDR3 spans 16 residues, from the cysteine through the phenylalanine. This entry keeps only the CDR3 DNA: 48 bases, framed from base 1. V is clipped by 0 bases and J by 4 bases, and the sequence between their germline boundaries is 14 bases long. The germline V gene gives CDR1 as SGDLS and CDR2 as YYNGEE. Systemically healthy Caucasian individuals from Russia, over 30 in total and aged about 6 to 95 years, were included as donors. About 9.6 milliliters of peripheral blood were collected from each donor into EDTA-treated Vacutainer tubes. Ficoll-Paque density-gradient centrifugation was used to isolate PBMCs, with at least 7 million obtained per sample. Trizol reagent was used to extract total RNA from the PBMCs, yielding at least 5.5 micrograms per sample. Naive CD45RAhigh/CD27high T cell percentages were measured by flow cytometry on a PBMC aliquot from every donor. The data were taken from a study of blood T cells in healthy people across ages (dated by TCRdb to 2014 to 2015). Regarding the study in general: In model experiments, template switching captured roughly one uniquely barcoded TCR beta cDNA molecule for every two T cells. Two additional independent replicas of 1 million unique cDNA reads from the same blood draw were analyzed for two donors (one aged 18 to 29 and one aged 80 or older). Donors were grouped into four age groups: young (average approximately 16 years), middle-aged (under 40), aged (around 60) and long-lived (over 80). To avoid experimental bias, donors of different ages were randomly spread across the sequencing lanes. Using deep sequencing normalized with unique cDNA molecular identifiers, the study measured how TCR beta repertoire diversity changes with age. What the work shows at the level of the full study, not this receptor alone: As age increased, observed TCR beta diversity per million T cells dropped in a roughly linear way, and a significant reduction was already evident by age about 40. The long-lived group showed more naive CD4+ T cells, fewer expanded clones and increased TCR diversity than the aged group, suggesting age selection. Conclusive comparison of naive and antigen-experienced compartments was prevented by the profiling of bulk unsorted PBMCs. Estimates of total diversity based on one million sequenced T cells were regarded as lower bounds and as underestimates. Donor CMV infection status was unknown, potentially confounding age-related changes in expanded clonotypes. There was a strong correlation between observed TCR beta diversity and the percentage of naive T cells measured by flow cytometry.

The receptor comes from a man aged 18 to 29 in good health. This sequence uses TRBV9 and TRBJ2-1; a weak D assignment points to TRBD2 (5 bases agree). The specimen was blood. The DNA sequence reads TGTGCCAGCAGCGTAGGGACTCAAGTAGGGTACAATGAGCAGTTCTTC. Its product reads: CASSVGTQVGYNEQFF.